These 20 T cell receptor beta chains came from one sample sequenced in a study of OX40 agonist ivuxolimab in advanced cancers. Data came from immunoSEQ multiplex PCR; TCRdb stores just in-frame clones and leaves some out. The table includes around 89,000 clones, approximately 91% detected once. This sample comprised CD4+ or CD8+ T cells sorted from blood, obtained in a trial of the OX40 agonist ivuxolimab. These receptors all come from an adult with an advanced solid tumor such as melanoma, head and neck, liver or kidney cancer.

V gene TRBV2 combines with J gene TRBJ1-2; possible D gene TRBD1, 6 bases. The CDR3 sequence is 13 residues long. V shed 4 bases and J shed 4 bases, with 10 bases lying between them. Germline values: CDR1 SNHLY, CDR2 FYNNEI. The CDR3 sequence: CASSAGVGYGYTF. The CDR3 DNA follows: TGTGCCAGCAGTGCAGGGGTGGGCTATGGCTACACCTTC.

The chain is built from TRBV4-1 and TRBJ2-5; no firm D call. Between the trimmed V and J ends, which lost 1 base and 7 bases, there was a span of 10 bases. Germline assignment: CDR1 MGHRA and CDR2 YSYEKL. The CDR3 is 13 residues long. CDR3 sequence: CASSQGLSGTQYF. The CDR3 nucleotides read TGCGCCAGCAGCCAAGGGCTATCGGGGACCCAGTACTTC.

The chain couples TRBV21-1 to TRBJ2-2; the DNA was not used to check the table's D call, TRBD2. TRBV21-1 is assigned pseudogene status. This CDR3 has 19 amino acids. The CDR3 DNA reads as TGTGCCAGCAGCAAAAGGGTCGGGGGAAGGCGGGTTTGGACCGGGGAGCTGTTTTTT. Translated, it gives CASSKRVGGRRVWTGELFF.

CDR3 bases: TGTGCCAGCAGCTTAACCCAGAATCGACTAGCGGGGGGTCAAGAGACCCAGTACTTC. As protein: CASSLTQNRLAGGQETQYF. This rearrangement joins TRBV7-2 to TRBJ2-5, with 13 bases fitting TRBD2. This CDR3 spans 19 amino acids. From germline, CDR1 is SGHTA and CDR2 FQGNSA. The J segment lost 2 bases and the V segment lost 2 bases, leaving 11 bases of the junction unmatched.

This rearrangement joins TRBV5-1 to TRBJ1-2; D remains ambiguous. The CDR3 has 13 residues. The germline CDR1 and CDR2 sequences are SGHRS and YFSETQ. Between the trimmed V and J ends, which lost 0 bases and 3 bases, there was a span of 6 bases. The CDR3 region is CASSLATDYGYTF. CDR3 sequence (DNA): TGCGCCAGCAGCTTGGCCACGGACTATGGCTACACCTTC.

This clone was counted between two and nine times. This chain links TRBV6-1 with TRBJ2-1; no clear D gene. This CDR3 has 14 residues. V gave up 4 bases and J gave up 5 bases, with 12 bases separating them. Germline values: CDR1 MNHNS, CDR2 SASEGT. CDR3 in DNA: TGTGCCAGCAGTGTCCAGATAGTGAACAATGAGCAGTTCTTC. Amino acid sequence: CASSVQIVNNEQFF.

The V call is TRBV5-1, the J call TRBJ2-5; 8 bases are shared with TRBD1. Trimming removed 4 bases from V and 3 bases from J; junction bases left unmatched: 5. This CDR3 has 14 amino acids. The germline V gene has CDR1 SGHRS and CDR2 YFSETQ. The CDR3 protein is CASSGRGQEETQYF. The CDR3 nucleotides read TGCGCCAGCAGCGGACGGGGACAGGAAGAGACCCAGTACTTC.

The chain has TRBV5-1 and TRBJ2-7, with 10 positions matching TRBD2. With V trimmed by 4 bases and J by 7 bases, 11 bases remained unmatched. The CDR3 length is 15 residues. Germline V CDR1 and CDR2: SGHRS, YFSETQ. Written as DNA, the CDR3 is TGCGCCAGCAGCCCCAACGTTCTAGCGGGAGAAGAGCAGTACTTC. Translated: CASSPNVLAGEEQYF.

This chain uses TRBV5-1 with TRBJ2-7, with D possibly being TRBD1 (5 bases). The V gene lost 0 bases and the J gene lost 1 base, with 8 bases spanning the gap. The germline CDR1 and CDR2 sequences are SGHRS and YFSETQ. The CDR3 runs 14 residues. Written as DNA, the CDR3 is TGCGCCAGCAGCTTGGAGGGGAATTCCTACGAGCAGTACTTC. Protein: CASSLEGNSYEQYF.

V gene TRBV25-1 combines with J gene TRBJ1-4; unclear D gene. The CDR3 spans 12 residues. The V and J ends lost 4 bases and 8 bases respectively, with 8 bases between them. CDR1 MGHDK and CDR2 SYGVNS come from the germline V gene. This chain's CDR3 is CASSGLGEKLFF. The CDR3 DNA reads TGTGCCAGCAGTGGGCTTGGGGAAAAACTGTTTTTT.

The chain combines TRBV6-5 with TRBJ1-2; D unclear. There are 15 residues in the CDR3. CDR1 and CDR2 from the germline V gene are MNHEY and SVGAGI. Trimming removed 1 base from V and 0 bases from J, with 9 bases in between. CDR3 DNA: TGTGCCAGCAGTTACTTACCGAATTCTAACTATGGCTACACCTTC. Its protein product is CASSYLPNSNYGYTF.

The V call is TRBV19, the J call TRBJ2-7; weak D call: TRBD2 (6 bases). Per the germline V gene, CDR1 is LNHDA and CDR2 is SQIVND (reference sequence). V was trimmed by 2 bases and J by 6 bases, leaving 8 bases between them. This CDR3 is built from 12 residues. Written as DNA, the CDR3 is TGTGCCAGTAGTATAAAGGGAGGCGAGCAGTACTTC. Translating gives CASSIKGGEQYF.

J is TRBJ1-4 and V is TRBV27; maybe TRBD1 (5 bases). The CDR3 is 13 amino acids. Germline loops: CDR1 MNHEY, CDR2 SMNVEV (reference sequence). Trimming shortened V by 3 bases and J by 7 bases, and 9 bases separated the two germline ends. This chain's CDR3 is CASSFYRSEKLFF. The CDR3 DNA reads as TGTGCCAGCAGTTTTTACAGGAGTGAAAAACTGTTTTTT.

This clone has only a few counts. The V and J genes are TRBV18 and TRBJ1-5; 7 bases are a match to TRBD1. Germline V gene lookup returns CDR1 KGHSH and CDR2 LQKENI. Germline trimming cut 10 bases from V and 3 bases from J; bases unmatched to any gene: 6. The CDR3 consists of 13 residues. CDR3 sequence reads: CATQGQLNQPQHF. The CDR3 region has the DNA TGTGCCACCCAGGGACAGCTCAATCAGCCCCAGCATTTT.

The V gene is TRBV19, the J gene TRBJ2-2, with D unresolved. The length of the CDR3 is 14 residues. Germline CDR1 LNHDA, CDR2 SQIVND (reference sequence). The germline V and J ends were trimmed by 6 bases and 0 bases, with 8 bases remaining between them. As DNA, the CDR3 is TGTGCCAGTAGCCGGGTTGCGAACACCGGGGAGCTGTTTTTT. Residues: CASSRVANTGELFF. The whole variable domain, filled in from reference TRBV19 and TRBJ2-2, reads DGGITQSPKYLFRKEGQNVTLSCEQNLNHDAMYWYRQDPGQGLRLIYYSQIVNDFQKGDIAEGYSVSREKKESFPLTVTSAQKNPTAFYLCASSRVANTGELFFGEGSRLTVL.

This clone was recorded only once. The chain recombines TRBV7-8 with TRBJ1-5; tentative D call: TRBD1 (6 bases). The CDR3 contains 20 residues. V lost 1 base and J lost 6, with 28 bases in between. Germline V lookup: CDR1 SGHVS, CDR2 FQNEAQ. The DNA of the CDR3 is TGTGCCAGCAGCTTAGTTCACTATCCGACAGGTAACGCCGATAGTCAGCCCCAGCATTTT. Translating it yields CASSLVHYPTGNADSQPQHF.

V and J are TRBV10-2 and TRBJ2-3, with D unclear. The CDR3 spans 13 residues. The ends were cut back, 3 bases at V and 2 bases at J, with 6 bases in the middle. Germline-derived CDR1 and CDR2 are WSHSY and SAAADI. The CDR3 sequence is CASSEQTTDTQYF. The CDR3 nucleotides read TGCGCCAGCAGTGAACAGACCACAGATACGCAGTATTTT.

This rearrangement joins TRBV28 to TRBJ1-4, with 7 bases fitting TRBD1. Per the germline V gene, CDR1 is MDHEN and CDR2 is SYDVKM. Germline trimming cut 3 bases from V and 10 bases from J; bases unmatched to any gene: 14. The CDR3 spans 16 residues. DNA of the CDR3: TGTGCCAGCAGTTTCTCCCAGGGGGGGCGCCGAGGAAAACTGTTTTTT. Translated: CASSFSQGGRRGKLFF.

V and J are TRBV6-5 and TRBJ1-2; D might be TRBD1 (5 bases). V shed 3 bases and J shed 7 bases, with 21 bases lying between them. Germline lookup yields CDR1 MNHEY and CDR2 SVGAGI. The CDR3 runs 16 residues. This chain's CDR3 is CASSYHSPGRDSGYTF. The CDR3 nucleotides are TGTGCCAGCAGTTATCACTCCCCCGGGAGGGACTCTGGCTACACCTTC.

The gene calls are TRBV28 and TRBJ1-2; 10 nucleotides agree with TRBD1. Germline assignment: CDR1 MDHEN and CDR2 SYDVKM. Unmatched junction bases numbered 5, after V lost 5 bases and J lost 8 bases. The CDR3 has 13 amino acids. CDR3 in DNA: TGTGCCAGCAGTCCTGGACAGGGGGGCGGCTACACCTTC. As protein: CASSPGQGGGYTF.